One TCR beta chain is described in this entry. Its matching antigen is unknown. The sample belongs to a study of shared clonotypes between healthy human individuals. Naive CD8 populations comprised CD45RO-negative cells positively selected for CCR7, excluding terminally differentiated effector memory CD45RA+ cells. Assay used: immunoSEQ multiplex PCR; TCRdb lists only in-frame clones, some missing. In the table there are some 2 million clones, about 95% of which are singletons. Findings and limits, study-wide: Naive subsets generally had larger estimated richness than memory subsets.

Germline CDR1 reads SGHRS; CDR2 reads YFSETQ. The CDR3 covers 14 residues. Trimming removed 2 bases at V and 3 bases at J, with 11 bases between. This sequence originates from a man younger than 30 in good health. The chain joins TRBV5-1 to TRBJ1-2; D perhaps matches TRBD1 (6 bases). The sample comprised naive CD8+ T cells sorted from blood. The CDR3 DNA is TGCGCCAGCAGCTTACCGGGGGCCTACTATGGCTACACCTTC. It is translated as CASSLPGAYYGYTF.